The entry below gives a single T cell receptor (beta chain) sequence along with its context. The antigen is undetermined. Germline CDR1 and CDR2: SQVTM and ANQGSEA. This CDR3 is built from 14 residues. Trimming cost V 8 bases and J 2 bases; bases outside gene matches: 8. The data were taken from a study of CD8 T cells in Susac syndrome. Notes on the study in general: A relatively small number of individuals underwent TCR sequencing and HLA analysis.

RNA, at roughly 0.45 to 1 ug, was reverse transcribed with random hexamers. The immunoSEQ assay covered 54 Vbeta and 13 Jbeta segments for CDR3. TCRdb analysed the immunoSEQ multiplex PCR reads with MiXCR anew, one entry per CDR3 protein. Altogether 300,000 to 350,000 distinct CDR3 sequences are present, about 90% being singletons, with the ten largest covering less than 0.08%. The study used treatment-naive patients who had stable or active relapsing-remitting disease as multiple sclerosis controls. FACS enriched CD8+ TEMRA cells, while bulk CD8+ and CD4+ were negatively isolated. The chain joins TRBV29-1 to TRBJ2-7; 11 bases map to TRBD2. This clonotype originated in a human donor with multiple sclerosis. Sequencing used CD4+ T cells from PBMCs. The DNA for the CDR3 is TGCAGCATAATCGGGACTAGCGGTCCCTACGAGCAGTACTTC. Amino acids: CSIIGTSGPYEQYF.